The 4 T cell receptor beta chains presented below share a single source sample, sequenced in a study of blood T cell repertoires in COVID-19. Produced via immunoSEQ multiplex PCR; TCRdb's table is partial and in-frame only. The sample holds a few hundred thousand clones, 70% to 90% seen once. Input material: PBMCs or T cells enriched from blood (not recorded which). The receptors come from a woman in her forties or fifties who had been exposed to COVID-19.

The chain carries TRBV10-3 and TRBJ1-5; the D gene is possibly TRBD1 (6 bases). This CDR3 has 15 residues. Deletions cut 5 bases from V and 5 bases from J, with 16 bases between. Germline V lookup: CDR1 ENHRY, CDR2 SYGVKD. CDR3 sequence: CAISQRQAEHQPQHF. In nucleotides, the CDR3 is TGTGCCATCAGTCAGCGACAGGCCGAACATCAGCCCCAGCATTTT.

This clone has a handful of counts. The V gene is TRBV12-3 or TRBV12-4, the J gene TRBJ1-2; D may be TRBD1 (6 bases). V lost 7 bases, J lost 3 bases, and 12 bases lay in between. This CDR3 is built from 13 residues. The CDR3: CASTLGTHYGYTF. Written as DNA, the CDR3 is TGTGCCAGCACCTTGGGGACACACTATGGCTACACCTTC.

The rearrangement uses TRBV19 and TRBJ2-3; 8 bases are a match to TRBD1. The CDR3 is 18 residues long. Losses at the gene ends were 3 bases for V and 1 base for J; bases not matched to a gene: 12. Germline CDR1 and CDR2: LNHDA and SQIVND (reference sequence). In nucleotides, the CDR3 is TGTGCCAGTAGTATTACCTCGGACAGGGCAGGGGGCACAGATACGCAGTATTTT. Protein product: CASSITSDRAGGTDTQYF.

V is TRBV10-2 and J is TRBJ2-3, with 8 nucleotides matching TRBD1. Germline loops: CDR1 WSHSY, CDR2 SAAADI. Trimming took 4 bases from V and 2 from J; bases not matched to a gene: 2. The CDR3 totals 14 residues. Written as DNA, the CDR3 is TGCGCCAGCAGTGGGACAGGGCTCACAGATACGCAGTATTTT. This translates into CASSGTGLTDTQYF.